This TCR beta chain was captured by sequencing in a study of neoadjuvant anti-PD-1 for oral cavity cancer. TCRdb's table, derived via immunoSEQ multiplex PCR, lists solely in-frame clones and lacks some. Here the sample spans 30,000 to 35,000 clones, around nine tenths being singletons. With 3 bases removed from V and 6 bases from J, the gap between germline ends came to 22 bases. The germline gives CDR1 LGHNA, CDR2 YSLEER. The length of the CDR3 is 17 residues. Material: PBMCs, obtained before nivolumab (anti-PD-1) treatment. The chain links TRBV4-3 to TRBJ2-3, with no clear D. The TCR originated in a person between 40 and 85 years old with oral cavity squamous cell carcinoma. CDR3 sequence: CASSQKKTVTVGDTQYF. As DNA, the CDR3 is TGCGCCAGCAGCCAGAAAAAGACGGTCACCGTGGGGGATACGCAGTATTTT.